This paragraph covers one T cell receptor beta chain sequence. It lacks a known antigen. Base qualities are not recorded, but no much larger clone differs from it by a single base. The entire isolated RNA was reverse transcribed using the High Capacity cDNA Reverse Transcription Kit, and thus expressed TCRB transcripts were sequenced. Deep immunoSEQ sequencing was performed on naive, central memory and regulatory T cell samples, with an average of roughly 3.3 million total reads per sample. Sorted cells were lysed in RLT buffer and RNA was extracted with DNase-treated RNeasy Micro or Mini kits, depending on cell number. Each cell subset was processed separately to prevent cross-contamination, with patient and healthy donor samples processed together. TCRB sequences were amplified from cDNA with the immunoSEQ multiplex PCR, producing 87-bp fragments spanning the CDR3 region. The amplicons were sequenced using the Illumina HiSeq platform. In the paper's pipeline: PCR bias was corrected computationally using synthetic template baselines, and reads within Hamming distance 2 were collapsed, with unmergeable singletons discarded. Reads were aligned to IMGT to assign V, D and J genes, CDR3 length, and insertions or deletions at six rearrangement sites. Clonotype counts were normalized to sorted cell number within each subset before computing true diversity and Gini coefficients with the tcR R package. The overlap coefficient, calculated on TCRB nucleotide sequences, was used to quantify repertoire sharing. Out-of-frame TCRB sequences from naive cells were analyzed as a proxy for the pre-selection repertoire. As stored in TCRdb, this immuneACCESS dataset retains in-frame rearrangements with V and J assigned. A fraction of the clones does not appear; measured against another copy, unresolved V genes explain less than half of the discrepancy, and the remainder lacks a known reason. The V and J calls and clone size come from that table; D and trimming were worked out from the DNA. The sample table shows 600,000 or so clones, and over 12% are seen once. The ten largest clones add up to around 0.04% of the sample.

From each donor, a single peripheral blood sample of about 116 mL on average was drawn into heparinised tubes. Naive, central memory, regulatory and stem cell-like memory CD4+ T cells were sorted on a BD FACSAria II using a panel including CD45RO, CCR7, CD25, CD127, CD95 and CD27. Every sorted population had a purity above 95%. Right away, PBMCs were isolated by Lymphoprep density gradient centrifugation and were stained directly, with no culture step. To minimize batch effects, samples were stained and sorted in pairs, one healthy donor with one patient per experiment. The data were taken from a study of beta chain features in type 1 diabetes (dated by TCRdb to 2016 to 2018). Notes on the research overall: Mean age, gender distribution, total cell number and subset yield were not different between patients and healthy donors. A total of under 120,000,000 sorted cells were examined across all samples, and RNA yield correlated strongly with the number of cells per subset. The study compared the TCRB repertoires of sorted circulating CD4+ T cell subsets in recently diagnosed type 1 diabetes patients with those in matched healthy donors. Naive and central memory subsets were obtained from all 30 or so donors, but regulatory and stem cell-like memory subsets were isolated from only 8 patients and roughly eight healthy donors. Paper-wide results and their limitations: HLA sub-analyses involved small numbers of individuals, so any influence of HLA type on TCRB rearrangement remained unresolved. Fewer insertions and more nucleotide deletions at VDJ recombination sites were observed in patients with type 1 diabetes, implying thymic rearrangement abnormalities. Naive, central memory and regulatory TCRB repertoires appeared to be more alike among patients than among healthy donors. Sequencing cDNA rather than genomic DNA could over-represent highly expressing activated cells, although activation and CD3 levels did not differ between groups. Type 1 diabetes patients showed a moderate but significant shortening of TCRB CDR3 length in all four CD4+ subsets. Shorter templates might be favored by PCR, yet because patient and control samples were amplified and corrected together, any such skew would affect both groups equally.

Sequencing was done on a sample of naive CD4+ T cells from blood. The cell subset or site tag for this specimen amounts to: true naive CD4+ T cells. The sequence came from a man younger than 30 with type 1 diabetes.

The CDR3 amino acid sequence is: CASSLLTTAGALSYNEQFF. The DNA is as follows: TGTGCCAGCAGCCTCCTCACGACGGCGGGGGCCCTCTCCTACAATGAGCAGTTCTTC. The chain was built from TRBV5-6 and TRBJ2-1, with TRBD2 perhaps the D gene, on 7 matching bases. Cut back by 4 bases and 0 bases, the V and J ends lie 23 bases apart. The germline V gene specifies SGHDT as CDR1 and YYEEEE as CDR2. The CDR3 numbers 19 residues from cysteine through phenylalanine. The retained sequence is limited to the CDR3, 57 bases, with the frame set at the first base.